The next 17 T cell receptor beta chains were all read from a single sample in a study of blood T cells in healthy people across ages. It was with a sample-barcoded 5' primer and a J-beta primer mix that a second PCR of about 6 to 12 cycles was run. TCRdb reanalysed the 5' RACE reads using MiXCR and keeps one entry per CDR3 protein. This table holds about 1.4 million distinct CDR3 sequences, 59% found once. The sample was blood. The receptors were gathered from a man younger than 35 in good health.

This clonotype was found once. The chain uses TRBV6-2 or TRBV6-3 and TRBJ2-4; 12 positions match TRBD2. The CDR3 covers 15 residues. Germline V gene lookup returns CDR1 MNHEY and CDR2 SVGEGT. V gave up 0 bases and J gave up 8 bases; unmatched junction bases: 2. The CDR3 is CASSYSTSGSDIQYF. In nucleotides, the CDR3 is TGTGCCAGCAGTTACTCGACTAGCGGGAGTGACATTCAGTACTTC.

This clonotype was detected only a few times. This chain links TRBV20-1 with TRBJ1-6; D possibly corresponds to TRBD1 (5 bases). CDR3 size: 17 residues. The germline V gene has CDR1 DFQATT and CDR2 SNEGSKA (reference sequence). V lost 3 bases, J lost 2 bases, and 17 bases lay in between. CDR3 coding DNA: TGCAGTGCTAGTCCTACCGGGGGTAGACCCTATAATTCACCCCTCCACTTT. Its protein is CSASPTGGRPYNSPLHF.

The sample holds a few counts of this clonotype. The J gene is TRBJ2-1, the V gene TRBV20-1, with D possibly TRBD2 on 8 matching bases. The germline CDR1 and CDR2 sequences are DFQATT and SNEGSKA (reference sequence). Trimming took 0 bases from V and 1 from J, leaving 19 bases between them. The CDR3 sequence is 18 residues long. CDR3 DNA: TGCAGTGCTAGAGATTTCGGGAGGGGGCCTGAGTCCTACAATGAGCAGTTCTTC. Protein: CSARDFGRGPESYNEQFF.

The chain has TRBV6-6 and TRBJ2-5, with a weak D call TRBD2 (6 bases). V shed 7 bases and J shed 5 bases, with 20 bases lying between them. The CDR3 spans 15 residues. Germline V lookup: CDR1 MNHNY, CDR2 SVGAGI (reference sequence). CDR3 sequence (DNA): TGTGCCAGCAATTCTGCGGGGCCCCCTTGGGAGACCCAGTACTTC. Its protein is CASNSAGPPWETQYF.

This clonotype was observed many times. V is TRBV27 and J is TRBJ2-1; TRBD1 agrees at 7 bases. The germline gives CDR1 MNHEY, CDR2 SMNVEV (reference sequence). The J segment lost 3 bases and the V segment lost 4 bases, leaving 15 bases of the junction unmatched. The CDR3 covers 18 residues. The DNA for the CDR3 is TGTGCCAGCAGTTCGGGCCGACATCCGGACAGGTTCTACAATGAGCAGTTCTTC. Encoded protein: CASSSGRHPDRFYNEQFF.

The rearrangement uses TRBV9 and TRBJ2-1; D ambiguous. The CDR3 extends over 12 amino acids. The germline V and J ends were trimmed by 0 bases and 5 bases, with 3 bases remaining between them. Germline values: CDR1 SGDLS, CDR2 YYNGEE. The CDR3 region has the DNA TGTGCCAGCAGCGTAGCTAACAATGAGCAGTTCTTC. It yields the protein CASSVANNEQFF. The full variable domain, in which reference TRBV9 and TRBJ2-1 provide the parts outside the CDR3, is DSGVTQTPKHLITATGQRVTLRCSPRSGDLSVYWYQQSLDQGLQFLIQYYNGEERAKGNILERFSAQQFPDLHSELNLSSLELGDSALYFCASSVANNEQFFGPGTRLTVL.

The CDR3 spells CASSLASGRSACEQYF. The CDR3 DNA is TGTGCCAGCAGTCTTGCTAGCGGGAGGAGCGCCTGCGAGCAGTACTTC. The V and J genes are TRBV25-1 and TRBJ2-7; 11 nucleotides align to TRBD2. Germline CDR1 is MGHDK and CDR2 is SYGVNS. Germline trimming cut 5 bases from V and 6 bases from J; bases unmatched to any gene: 12. The CDR3 runs 16 residues.

Points on this clonotype: One end of the junction varies from germline; a read error may be responsible. The genes are TRBV29-1 and TRBJ2-3; 12 bases match TRBD2. Germline CDR1 SQVTM, CDR2 ANQGSEA. This CDR3 region has 15 residues. The DNA of the CDR3 is TGCAGCGGCCGACTAGCGGGAGCGGACACAGGTACGCAGTATTTT. Amino acids: CSGRLAGADTGTQYF.

The V call is TRBV6-5, the J call TRBJ1-2, with 11 positions matching TRBD1. The CDR3 totals 15 residues. J was trimmed by 5 bases and V by 6 bases; bases with no gene match: 8. Germline CDR1 reads MNHEY; CDR2 reads SVGAGI. CDR3: CASSYRTGGSYGYTF. The DNA of the CDR3 is TGTGCCAGCAGCTATAGGACAGGGGGCAGTTATGGCTACACCTTC.

The rearrangement links TRBV7-2 to TRBJ1-5, with D hard to call. V was shortened by 1 base and J by 0 bases, with 7 bases between the two germline ends. Per the germline V gene, CDR1 is SGHTA and CDR2 is FQGNSA. The CDR3 has 15 amino acids. This chain's CDR3 is CASSLEQNSNQPQHF. CDR3 nucleotides: TGTGCCAGCAGCTTAGAACAAAATAGCAATCAGCCCCAGCATTTT.

The V and J genes are TRBV7-2 and TRBJ1-2, with 9 bases identical to TRBD1. The CDR3 consists of 16 residues. J gave up 4 bases and V 3 bases, and 9 bases lay outside the gene matches. Per the germline V gene, CDR1 is SGHTA and CDR2 is FQGNSA. The CDR3 reads CASSFPGQGAVYGYTF. The CDR3 DNA reads TGTGCCAGCAGCTTCCCGGGACAGGGAGCCGTCTATGGCTACACCTTC.

The chain recombines TRBV4-1 with TRBJ2-7; D is undetermined. V was trimmed by 3 bases and J by 0 bases, leaving 15 bases between them. Germline-derived CDR1 and CDR2 are MGHRA and YSYEKL. This CDR3 spans 16 amino acids. The CDR3 sequence is CASSQGTASSSYEQYF. The CDR3 DNA reads TGCGCCAGCAGCCAGGGCACAGCCTCCAGCTCCTACGAGCAGTACTTC.

V gene TRBV7-9 combines with J gene TRBJ1-4, with D perhaps matching TRBD1 (5 bases). This CDR3 is 17 amino acids long. The V end was cut by 4 bases, the J end by 0 bases, with 15 bases between. From germline, CDR1 is SEHNR and CDR2 FQNEAQ (reference sequence). The CDR3 DNA follows: TGTGCCAGCAGCTCATCCAGGACACGAGCAACTAATGAAAAACTGTTTTTT. Encoded protein: CASSSSRTRATNEKLFF.

In its sample, this clonotype was seen a few times. This chain joins TRBV4-1 and TRBJ2-3; 12 bases fit TRBD2. The germline gives CDR1 MGHRA, CDR2 YSYEKL. The CDR3 covers 16 residues. With V trimmed by 4 bases and J by 3 bases, 5 bases remained unmatched. Written as DNA, the CDR3 is TGCGCCAGCAGCCTCCGACTAGCGGGAGCAACAGATACGCAGTATTTT. It codes for CASSLRLAGATDTQYF.

V usage is TRBV11-2 and J usage is TRBJ1-1; maybe TRBD1 (5 bases). The V gene's germline CDR1 is SGHAT and CDR2 FQNNGV. Trimming shortened V by 3 bases and J by 4 bases, and 30 bases separated the two germline ends. The CDR3 length is 20 residues. CDR3 region: CASSLSGGDGPEADFTEAFF. In DNA form, the CDR3 reads TGTGCCAGCAGCTTGTCTGGGGGGGACGGACCCGAGGCCGACTTCACTGAAGCTTTCTTT.

The chain uses TRBV29-1 and TRBJ2-3; TRBD2 agrees at 8 bases. The V segment lost 4 bases and the J segment 2 bases; nucleotides outside the gene matches: 2. CDR3 size: 13 residues. Germline loops: CDR1 SQVTM, CDR2 ANQGSEA. As DNA, the CDR3 is TGCAGCGTTGGGACTAGCTACACAGATACGCAGTATTTT. It encodes CSVGTSYTDTQYF.

CDR3: CSVALQATNTEAFF. The CDR3 DNA sequence: TGCAGCGTTGCCCTACAGGCGACGAACACTGAAGCTTTCTTT. V usage is TRBV29-1 and J usage is TRBJ1-1, with D possibly matching TRBD1 (5 bases). Germline CDR1 SQVTM, CDR2 ANQGSEA. Trimming removed 4 bases at V and 1 base at J, with 13 bases between. The CDR3 is made up of 14 amino acids.